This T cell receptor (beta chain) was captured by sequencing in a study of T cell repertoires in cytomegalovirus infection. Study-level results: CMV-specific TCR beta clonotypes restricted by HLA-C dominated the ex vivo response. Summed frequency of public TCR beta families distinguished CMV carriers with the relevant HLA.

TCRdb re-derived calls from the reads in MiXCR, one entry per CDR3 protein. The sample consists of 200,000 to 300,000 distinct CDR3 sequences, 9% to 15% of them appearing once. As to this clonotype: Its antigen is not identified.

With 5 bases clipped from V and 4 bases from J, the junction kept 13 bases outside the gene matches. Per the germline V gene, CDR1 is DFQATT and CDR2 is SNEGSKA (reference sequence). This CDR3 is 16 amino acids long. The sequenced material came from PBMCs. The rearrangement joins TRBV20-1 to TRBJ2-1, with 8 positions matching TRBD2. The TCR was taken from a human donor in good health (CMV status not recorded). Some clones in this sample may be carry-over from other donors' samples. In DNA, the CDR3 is TGCAGTGCTCCAGGCCCCAGCGGGGGCAGTTACAATGAGCAGTTCTTC. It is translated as CSAPGPSGGSYNEQFF.